This T cell receptor (beta chain) derives from a study of blood T cell repertoires in COVID-19. Background on the study: COVID-19 samples collected from the United States, Italy and Spain covered acute and convalescent phases.

This CDR3 has 12 residues. Germline loops: CDR1 SGHVS, CDR2 FNYEAQ. V was cut by 5 bases and J by 3 bases, with 6 bases left in between. The method was immunoSEQ multiplex PCR; TCRdb's version includes in-frame clones alone and lacks a portion of them. The data hold around 42,000 clones, with about 91% observed a single time. The clonotype was recovered from a human donor in a cohort sampled during active COVID-19. The V call is TRBV7-6, the J call TRBJ2-3; D uncertain. Sequenced material: peripheral blood. The CDR3 DNA follows: TGTGCCAGCAGCGTCGGTACAGATACGCAGTATTTT. Translated: CASSVGTDTQYF.